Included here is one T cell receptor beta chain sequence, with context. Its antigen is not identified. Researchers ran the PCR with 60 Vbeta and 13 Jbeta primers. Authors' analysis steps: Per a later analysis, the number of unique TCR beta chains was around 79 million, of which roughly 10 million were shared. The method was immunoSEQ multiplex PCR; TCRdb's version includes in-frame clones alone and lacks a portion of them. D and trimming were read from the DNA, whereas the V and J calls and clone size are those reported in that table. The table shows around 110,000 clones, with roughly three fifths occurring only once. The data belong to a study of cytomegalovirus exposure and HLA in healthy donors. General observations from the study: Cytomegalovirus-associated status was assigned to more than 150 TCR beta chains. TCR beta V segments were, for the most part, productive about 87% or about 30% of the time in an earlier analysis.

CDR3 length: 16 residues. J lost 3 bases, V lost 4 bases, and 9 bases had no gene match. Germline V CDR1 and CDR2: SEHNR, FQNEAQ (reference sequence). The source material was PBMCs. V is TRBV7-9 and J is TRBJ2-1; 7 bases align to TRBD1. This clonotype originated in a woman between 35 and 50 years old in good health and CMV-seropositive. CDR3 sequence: CASSSVTGTLYNEQFF. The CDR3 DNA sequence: TGTGCCAGCAGCTCAGTGACAGGGACCCTCTACAATGAGCAGTTCTTC.